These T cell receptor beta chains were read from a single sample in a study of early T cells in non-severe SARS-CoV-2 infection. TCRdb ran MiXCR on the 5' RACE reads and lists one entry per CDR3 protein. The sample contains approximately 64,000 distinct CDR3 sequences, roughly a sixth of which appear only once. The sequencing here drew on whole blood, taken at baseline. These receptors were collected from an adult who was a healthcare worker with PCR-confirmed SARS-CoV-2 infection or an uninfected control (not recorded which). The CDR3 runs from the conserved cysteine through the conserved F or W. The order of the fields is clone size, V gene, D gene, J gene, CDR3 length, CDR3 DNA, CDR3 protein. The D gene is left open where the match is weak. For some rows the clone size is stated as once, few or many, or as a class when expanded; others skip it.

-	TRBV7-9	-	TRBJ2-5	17	TGTGCCAGCAGCTTAGGATTCAGCGAAGTAAGGTCAGAGACCCAGTACTTC	CASSLGFSEVRSETQYF
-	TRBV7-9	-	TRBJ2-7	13	TGTGCCAGCAGCCCCGTGGGGGGCCAGGAGCAGTACTTC	CASSPVGGQEQYF
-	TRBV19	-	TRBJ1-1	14	TGTGCCAGTACCGCCCGCGGACTTAACACTGAAGCTTTCTTT	CASTARGLNTEAFF
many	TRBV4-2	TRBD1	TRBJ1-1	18	TGTGCCAGCAGCCAAGCCTTTTCGCAGGGGGCCTTGAACACTGAAGCTTTCTTT	CASSQAFSQGALNTEAFF
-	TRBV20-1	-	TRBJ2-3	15	TGCAGTGCTAGCATTTTGGGGGGCGTTAGAGATACGCAGTATTTT	CSASILGGVRDTQYF
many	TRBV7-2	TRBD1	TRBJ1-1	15	TGTGCCAGCAGCTCTCCCAGGGGGCAGGGCACTGAAGCTTTCTTT	CASSSPRGQGTEAFF
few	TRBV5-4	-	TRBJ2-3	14	TGTGCCAGCAGCTTGATCAGGGTCCCAGATACGCAGTATTTT	CASSLIRVPDTQYF
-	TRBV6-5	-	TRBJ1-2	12	TGTGCCAGTATGGGCAGAAAATATGGCTACACCTTC	CASMGRKYGYTF
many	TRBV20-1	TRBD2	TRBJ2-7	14	TGCAGTGCAAGGACTAGCGGGAGTGACCACGAGCAGTACTTC	CSARTSGSDHEQYF
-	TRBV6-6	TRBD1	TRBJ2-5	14	TGTGCCACCCTGGACAGGGACCGCCAAGAGACCCAGTACTTC	CATLDRDRQETQYF
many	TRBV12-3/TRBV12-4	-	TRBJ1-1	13	TGTGCCAGCAGTTCCCGGGGGAACACTGAAGCTTTCTTT	CASSSRGNTEAFF
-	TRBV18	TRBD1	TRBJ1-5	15	TGTGCCAGCTCACCACGACAGGGAGATACTCAGCCCCAGCATTTT	CASSPRQGDTQPQHF
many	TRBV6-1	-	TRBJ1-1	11	TGTGCCAGCAGTGCCCTAGCTGAAGCTTTCTTT	CASSALAEAFF
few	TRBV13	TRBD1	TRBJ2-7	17	TGTGCCAGCAGCTCAAATGACAGGGCATTATTAGGGTACGAGCAGTACTTC	CASSSNDRALLGYEQYF
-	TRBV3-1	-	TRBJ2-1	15	TGTGCCAGCAGCCAAGTCCGAGGAGCGGGCTATGAGCAGTTCTTC	CASSQVRGAGYEQFF
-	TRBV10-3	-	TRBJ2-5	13	TGTGCCATCAGCGCCGTAGTGGGGGAGACCCAGTACTTC	CAISAVVGETQYF
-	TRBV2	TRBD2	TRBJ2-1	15	TGTGCCAGCAGTGGAATAGCGGGAGAATACAATGAGCAGTTCTTC	CASSGIAGEYNEQFF
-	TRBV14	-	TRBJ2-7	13	TGTGCCAGCAGCACTGATCCGCGAAACGAGCAGTACTTC	CASSTDPRNEQYF
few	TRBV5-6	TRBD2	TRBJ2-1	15	TGTGCCAGCAGCTTAAAAGAGACTAGCGGCGATGAGCAGTTCTTC	CASSLKETSGDEQFF
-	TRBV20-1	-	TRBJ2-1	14	TGCAGTGCTAGAGACGGACAGCGTGACAATGAGCAGTTCTTC	CSARDGQRDNEQFF
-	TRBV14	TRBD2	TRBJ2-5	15	TGTGCCAGCAGCCAAGATATCCTAGCGGGGGAGACCCAGTACTTC	CASSQDILAGETQYF
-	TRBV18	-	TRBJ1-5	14	TGTGCCAGCTCACCAGGTGTAGGGCTGCAGCCCCAGCATTTT	CASSPGVGLQPQHF
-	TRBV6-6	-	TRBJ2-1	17	TGTGCCAGCAGTTACTCGATGCTGGACGCGACCTACAATGAGCAGTTCTTC	CASSYSMLDATYNEQFF
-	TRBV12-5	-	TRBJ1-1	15	TGTGCTAGTGGTTTGGTGAGGGAGCGGGACACTGAAGCTTTCTTT	CASGLVRERDTEAFF
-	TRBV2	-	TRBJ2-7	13	TGTGCCAGCAGTGTGACGTCGACCGTCGAGCAGTACTTC	CASSVTSTVEQYF
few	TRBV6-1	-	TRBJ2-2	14	TGTGCCAGCATTGGATACCGGGCATCCGGGGAGCTGTTTTTT	CASIGYRASGELFF
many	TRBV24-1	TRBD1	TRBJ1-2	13	TGTGCCACCAGTGATGCCAGGGGGCGCGGCTACACCTTC	CATSDARGRGYTF
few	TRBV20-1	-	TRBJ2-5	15	TGCAGTGCTCCTCCCGGGACCCCGGAGGGGGAGACCCAGTACTTC	CSAPPGTPEGETQYF
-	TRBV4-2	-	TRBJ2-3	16	TGTGCCAGCTGCCGACTAGACAAAGGTAGCATAGATACGCAGTATTTT	CASCRLDKGSIDTQYF
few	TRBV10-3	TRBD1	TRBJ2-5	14	TGTGCCATCCGAGAGACAGGGGTCCAAGAGACCCAGTACTTC	CAIRETGVQETQYF
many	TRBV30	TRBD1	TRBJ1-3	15	TGTGCCTGGAGTCGGACAGGGGATAGGGGAAACACCATATATTTT	CAWSRTGDRGNTIYF
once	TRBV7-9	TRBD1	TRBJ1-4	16	TGTGCCAGCAGCTGGGGACAGGGGGCGACTAATGAAAAACTGTTTTTT	CASSWGQGATNEKLFF
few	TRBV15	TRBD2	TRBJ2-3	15	TGTGCCACCAGCAGAGACGCGTCTGGCGGGAGCGCGCAGTATTTT	CATSRDASGGSAQYF
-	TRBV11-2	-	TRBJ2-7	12	TGTGCCAGCAGCTTCGCAGGGCGGGAGCAGTACTTC	CASSFAGREQYF
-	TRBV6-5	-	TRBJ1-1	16	TGTGCCAGCAGTTACTCGAGGGCAGGGATGAACACTGAAGCTTTCTTT	CASSYSRAGMNTEAFF
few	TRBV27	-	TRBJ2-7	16	TGTGCCAGCAGAGCGTACAGGGGAGGGGCAGGCTACGAGCAGTACTTC	CASRAYRGGAGYEQYF
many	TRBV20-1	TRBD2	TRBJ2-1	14	TGCAGTGCCGGAGGGACTAGCGGGTACAATGAGCAGTTCTTC	CSAGGTSGYNEQFF
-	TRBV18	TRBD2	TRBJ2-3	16	TGTGCCAACTCACCAAGGAGCGGGGGGGCCCCAGATACGCAGTATTTT	CANSPRSGGAPDTQYF
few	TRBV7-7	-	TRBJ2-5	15	TGTGCCAGCAGCTTAGAATTGGGGCGGGCACAGACCCAGTACTTC	CASSLELGRAQTQYF
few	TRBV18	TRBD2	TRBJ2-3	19	TGTGCCAGCTCACCCTCCCTCGCTCGAGCGGGAGGCGAGACAGATACGCAGTATTTT	CASSPSLARAGGETDTQYF
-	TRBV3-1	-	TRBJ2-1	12	TGTGCCAGCAGCAGAACCTACAATGAGCAGTTCTTC	CASSRTYNEQFF
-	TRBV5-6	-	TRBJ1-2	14	TGTGCCAGCAGCCCAGTGCGGACAACGTATGGCTACACCTTC	CASSPVRTTYGYTF
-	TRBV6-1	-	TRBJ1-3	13	TGTGCCAGCGGTACCGCGTCCGGAAACACCATATATTTT	CASGTASGNTIYF
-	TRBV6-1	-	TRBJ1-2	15	TGTGCCAGCAGCGTAGCAGGGGTTGAAAGCTATGGCTACACCTTC	CASSVAGVESYGYTF
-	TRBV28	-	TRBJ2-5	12	TGTGCCAGCAGTCAGACAGACGAAGACCAGTACTTC	CASSQTDEDQYF
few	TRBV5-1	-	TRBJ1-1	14	TGTGCCAGCAGCCGACAAGGAATGAACACTGAAGCTTTCTTT	CASSRQGMNTEAFF
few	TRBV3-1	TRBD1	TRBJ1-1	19	TGTGCCAGCAGCCAACCCCTCTGGAGCCCGGGACAGGGTTACACTGAAGTTTTCTTT	CASSQPLWSPGQGYTEVFF
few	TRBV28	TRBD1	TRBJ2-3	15	TGTGCCAGCAGTAGACAGGGAACCATCACAGATACGCAGTATTTT	CASSRQGTITDTQYF
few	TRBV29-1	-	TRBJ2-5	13	TGCAGCGTTAGGTTGGACGGGACGGAGACCCAGTACTTC	CSVRLDGTETQYF
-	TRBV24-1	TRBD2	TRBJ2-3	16	TGTGCCACCAGTGACTCCAGCGGGGGGATAACAGATACGCAGTATTTT	CATSDSSGGITDTQYF
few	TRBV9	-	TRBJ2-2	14	TGTGCCAGCAATAGGGGCGCGAACACCGGGGAGCTGTTTTTT	CASNRGANTGELFF
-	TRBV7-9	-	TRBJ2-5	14	TGTGCCAGCAGCTTACAATTGGAACAAGAGACCCAGTACTTC	CASSLQLEQETQYF
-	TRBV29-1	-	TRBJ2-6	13	TGCAGCGTTGAAGTAGTCGGGGCCAACGTCCTGACTTTC	CSVEVVGANVLTF
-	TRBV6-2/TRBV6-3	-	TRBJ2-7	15	TGTGCCAGCAGTTACGGCAGGCCTTTGGGCTACGAGCAGTACTTC	CASSYGRPLGYEQYF